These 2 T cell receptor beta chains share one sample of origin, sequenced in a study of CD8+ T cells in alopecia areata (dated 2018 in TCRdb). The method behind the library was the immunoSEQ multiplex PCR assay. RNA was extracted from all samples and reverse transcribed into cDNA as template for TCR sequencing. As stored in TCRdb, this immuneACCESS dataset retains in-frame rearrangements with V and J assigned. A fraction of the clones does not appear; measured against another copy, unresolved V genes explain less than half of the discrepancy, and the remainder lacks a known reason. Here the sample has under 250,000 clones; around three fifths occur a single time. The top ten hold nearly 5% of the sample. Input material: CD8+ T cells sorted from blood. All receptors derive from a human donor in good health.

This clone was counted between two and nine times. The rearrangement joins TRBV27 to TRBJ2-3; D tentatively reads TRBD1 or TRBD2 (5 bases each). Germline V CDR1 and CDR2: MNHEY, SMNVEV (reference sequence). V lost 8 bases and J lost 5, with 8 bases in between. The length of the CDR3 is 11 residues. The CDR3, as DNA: TGTGCCAGCGTTGGGGGAGATACGCAGTATTTT. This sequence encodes CASVGGDTQYF.

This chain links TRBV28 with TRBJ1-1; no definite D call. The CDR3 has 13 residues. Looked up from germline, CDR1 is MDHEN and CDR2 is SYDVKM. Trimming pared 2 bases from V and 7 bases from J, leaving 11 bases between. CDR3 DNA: TGTGCCAGCAGTTTACCCCGGTCGGATGAAGCTTTCTTT. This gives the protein CASSLPRSDEAFF.